This T cell receptor beta chain was recovered during a study of regulatory T cells in long-lasting Graves disease. The time point was: newly diagnosed GD, antithyroid drugs for less than 3 months. With RNA extracted from PBMCs as input, the TCR library was made. This clonotype was counted at least ten times. V trimming: 0 bases; J trimming: 6 bases; junction bases outside the gene matches: 4. This CDR3 is 16 amino acids long. The germline V gene has CDR1 SGHRS and CDR2 YFSETQ. Investigators prepared the TCR beta libraries by applying iRepertoire HTBI primers and Arm-PCR of CDR3 regions. TCRdb reanalysed the multiplex PCR reads using MiXCR and keeps one entry per CDR3 protein. The table lists 580,000 or so distinct CDR3 sequences, about 15% of them singletons, with around 12% in the top ten. These data also formed part of another study, on T cells in Graves' hyperthyroidism and ophthalmopathy.

The receptor was derived from a man between 18 and 29 years old with Graves disease. Sequences were derived from peripheral blood mononuclear cells (PBMCs), sampled at new diagnosis, from a patient treated with antithyroid drugs. The chain carries TRBV5-1 and TRBJ2-1, with 12 bases aligning to TRBD2. CDR3 in DNA: TGCGCCAGCAGCTTGGAGGCTAGCGGGAGGGGCAATGAGCAGTTCTTC. This codes for CASSLEASGRGNEQFF. The complete variable domain, with remaining parts taken from reference TRBV5-1 and TRBJ2-1, reads KAGVTQTPRYLIKTRGQQVTLSCSPISGHRSVSWYQQTPGQGLQFLFEYFSETQRNKGNFPGRFSGRQFSNSRSEMNVSTLELGDSALYLCASSLEASGRGNEQFFGPGTRLTVL.